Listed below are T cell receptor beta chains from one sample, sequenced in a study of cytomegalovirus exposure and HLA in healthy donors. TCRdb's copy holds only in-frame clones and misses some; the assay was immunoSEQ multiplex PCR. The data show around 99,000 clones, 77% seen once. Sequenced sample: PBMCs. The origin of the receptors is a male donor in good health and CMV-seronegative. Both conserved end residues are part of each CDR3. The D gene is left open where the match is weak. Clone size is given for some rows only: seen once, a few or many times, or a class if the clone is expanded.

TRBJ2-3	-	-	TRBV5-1	CASSLSTATDTQYF	TGCGCCAGCAGCTTGTCAACAGCCACAGATACGCAGTATTTT
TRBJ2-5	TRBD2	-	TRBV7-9	CASSRLAAPYQETQYF	TGTGCCAGCTCCCGGCTAGCGGCCCCGTACCAAGAGACCCAGTACTTC
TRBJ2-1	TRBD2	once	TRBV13	CASSLGPGTSGQEQFF	TGTGCCAGCAGCTTAGGACCCGGGACTAGCGGACAAGAGCAGTTCTTC
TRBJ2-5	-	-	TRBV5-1	CASSRTSRGETQYF	TGCGCCAGCAGCAGGACGAGCCGGGGAGAGACCCAGTACTTC
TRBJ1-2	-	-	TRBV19	CASSISSLVADYGYTF	TGTGCCAGTAGTATTTCGTCCCTCGTGGCGGACTATGGCTACACCTTC
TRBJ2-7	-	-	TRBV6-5	CASSYSAGRPYEQYF	TGTGCCAGCAGTTACTCGGCAGGTCGGCCCTACGAGCAGTACTTC
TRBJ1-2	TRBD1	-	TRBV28	CASSLSAGQTTYGYTF	TGTGCCAGCAGTTTGAGTGCGGGACAGACGACCTATGGCTACACCTTC
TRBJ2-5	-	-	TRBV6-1	CASRGGRGETQYF	TGTGCCAGCAGAGGAGGGAGAGGGGAGACCCAGTACTTC
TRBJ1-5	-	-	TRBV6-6	CASSQFWGEGNQPQHF	TGTGCCAGCAGTCAATTTTGGGGGGAAGGCAATCAGCCCCAGCATTTT
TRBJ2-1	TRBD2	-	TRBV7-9	CASSFLAGGLSEQFF	TGTGCCAGCAGCTTTCTAGCGGGAGGGCTGAGTGAGCAGTTCTTC
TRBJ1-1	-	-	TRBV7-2	CASSLGANTEAFF	TGTGCCAGCAGCTTGGGGGCGAACACTGAAGCTTTCTTT
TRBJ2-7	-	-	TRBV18	CASSPPDRHYEQYF	TGTGCCAGCTCACCCCCGGACAGACACTACGAGCAGTACTTC
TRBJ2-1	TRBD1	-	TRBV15	CATSSRDRDFDEQFF	TGTGCCACCAGCAGCCGGGACAGGGATTTCGATGAGCAGTTCTTC
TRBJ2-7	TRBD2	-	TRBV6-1	CASSLTSGVYEQYF	TGTGCCAGCTCGCTCACTAGCGGAGTCTACGAGCAGTACTTC
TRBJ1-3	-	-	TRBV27	CASSFAGGNTIYF	TGTGCCAGCAGTTTTGCGGGAGGAAACACCATATATTTT
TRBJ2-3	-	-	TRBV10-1	CASSERTDSTDTQYF	TGCGCCAGCAGTGAGAGAACAGATAGCACAGATACGCAGTATTTT
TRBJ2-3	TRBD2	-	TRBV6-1	CASSVRTSGKGTDTQYF	TGTGCCAGCAGTGTTAGGACTAGCGGGAAAGGCACAGATACGCAGTATTTT
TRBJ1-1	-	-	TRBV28	CASSSTPSNTEAFF	TGTGCCAGCAGTTCGACACCTTCGAACACTGAAGCTTTCTTT
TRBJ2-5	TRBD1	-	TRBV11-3	CASSPKGQGAWETQYF	TGTGCCAGCAGCCCTAAGGGCCAGGGGGCTTGGGAGACCCAGTACTTC
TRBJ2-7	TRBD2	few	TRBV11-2	CASSLGWGLNYEQYF	TGTGCCAGCAGCTTAGGTTGGGGACTAAACTACGAGCAGTACTTC